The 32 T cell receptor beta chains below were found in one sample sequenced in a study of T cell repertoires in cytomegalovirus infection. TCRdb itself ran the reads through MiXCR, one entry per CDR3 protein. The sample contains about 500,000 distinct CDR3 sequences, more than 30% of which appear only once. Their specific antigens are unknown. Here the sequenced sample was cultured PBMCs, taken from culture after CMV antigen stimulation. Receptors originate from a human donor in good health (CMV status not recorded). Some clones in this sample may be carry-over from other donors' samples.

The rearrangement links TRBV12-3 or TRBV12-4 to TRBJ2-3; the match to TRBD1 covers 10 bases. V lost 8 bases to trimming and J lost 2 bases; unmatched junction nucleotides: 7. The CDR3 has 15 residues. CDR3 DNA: TGTGCCAGCGCAGGGACAGGGGCTGTCACAGATACGCAGTATTTT. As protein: CASAGTGAVTDTQYF.

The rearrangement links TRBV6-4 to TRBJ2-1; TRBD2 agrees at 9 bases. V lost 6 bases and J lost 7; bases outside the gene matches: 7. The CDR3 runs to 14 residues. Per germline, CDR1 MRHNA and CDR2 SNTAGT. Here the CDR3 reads CASSRGLAANEQFF. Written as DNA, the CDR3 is TGTGCCAGCAGCAGGGGACTAGCCGCAAATGAGCAGTTCTTC.

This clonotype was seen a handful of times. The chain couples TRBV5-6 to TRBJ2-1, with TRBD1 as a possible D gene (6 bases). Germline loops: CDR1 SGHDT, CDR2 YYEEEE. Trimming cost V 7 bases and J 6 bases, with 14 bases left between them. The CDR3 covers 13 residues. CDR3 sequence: CASLIQGGNEQFF. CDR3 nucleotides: TGTGCCAGCCTGATACAGGGTGGCAATGAGCAGTTCTTC.

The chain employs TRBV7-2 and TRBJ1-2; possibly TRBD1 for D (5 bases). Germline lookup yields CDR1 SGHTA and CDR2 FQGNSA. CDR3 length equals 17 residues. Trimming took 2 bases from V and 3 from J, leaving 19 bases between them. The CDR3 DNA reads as TGTGCCAGCAGCTTAACCGCGGGGGTGTCCGTTCACTATGGCTACACCTTC. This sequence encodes CASSLTAGVSVHYGYTF.

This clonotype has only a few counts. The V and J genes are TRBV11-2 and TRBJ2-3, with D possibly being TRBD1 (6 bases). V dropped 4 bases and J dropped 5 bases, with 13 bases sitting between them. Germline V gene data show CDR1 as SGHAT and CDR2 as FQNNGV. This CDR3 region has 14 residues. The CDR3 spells CASSSRDNGDTQYF. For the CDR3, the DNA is TGTGCCAGCAGCTCCCGGGACAATGGAGATACGCAGTATTTT.

The CDR3 coding sequence is TGCGCCAGCAGCCAAGAAAAAAGACAGGAAGGACGGGAAGCTTTCTTT. Amino acids: CASSQEKRQEGREAFF. The V and J genes are TRBV4-1 and TRBJ1-1; D is possibly TRBD1 (6 bases). Germline values: CDR1 MGHRA, CDR2 YSYEKL. The CDR3 runs to 16 residues. V lost 0 bases, J lost 8 bases, and 19 bases lay in between.

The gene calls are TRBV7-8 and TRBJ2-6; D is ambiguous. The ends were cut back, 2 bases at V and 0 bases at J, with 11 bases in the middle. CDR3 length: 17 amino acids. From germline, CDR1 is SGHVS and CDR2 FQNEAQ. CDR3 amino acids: CASSLLAGTSGANVLTF. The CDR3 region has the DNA TGTGCCAGCAGCTTATTGGCCGGTACCTCTGGGGCCAACGTCCTGACTTTC.

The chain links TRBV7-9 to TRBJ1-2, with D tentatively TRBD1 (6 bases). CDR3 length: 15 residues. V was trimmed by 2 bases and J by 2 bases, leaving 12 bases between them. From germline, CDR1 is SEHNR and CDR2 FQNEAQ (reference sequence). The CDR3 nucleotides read TGTGCCAGCAGCTTAAGCGGGGGCCCGAACTATGGCTACACCTTC. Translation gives CASSLSGGPNYGYTF.

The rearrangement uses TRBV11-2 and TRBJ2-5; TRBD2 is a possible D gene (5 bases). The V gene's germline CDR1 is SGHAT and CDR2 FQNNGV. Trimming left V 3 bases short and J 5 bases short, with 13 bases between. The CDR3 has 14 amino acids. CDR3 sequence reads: CASSFHEGPETQYF. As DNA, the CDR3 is TGTGCCAGCAGCTTTCATGAGGGCCCGGAGACCCAGTACTTC.

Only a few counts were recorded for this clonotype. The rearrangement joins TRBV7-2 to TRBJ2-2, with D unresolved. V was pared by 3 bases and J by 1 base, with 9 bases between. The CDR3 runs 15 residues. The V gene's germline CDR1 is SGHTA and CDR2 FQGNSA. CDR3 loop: CASSFDRQNTGELFF. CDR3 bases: TGTGCCAGCAGCTTCGATCGGCAGAACACCGGGGAGCTGTTTTTT.

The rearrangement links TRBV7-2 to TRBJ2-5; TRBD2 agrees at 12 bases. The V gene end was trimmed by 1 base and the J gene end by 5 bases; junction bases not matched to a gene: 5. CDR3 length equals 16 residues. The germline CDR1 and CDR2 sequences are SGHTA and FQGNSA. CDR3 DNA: TGTGCCAGCAGCTTAGGTGGGACTAGCGGGTGGGAGACCCAGTACTTC. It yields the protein CASSLGGTSGWETQYF. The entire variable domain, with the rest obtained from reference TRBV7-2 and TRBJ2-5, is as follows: GAGVSQSPSNKVTEKGKDVELRCDPISGHTALYWYRQSLGQGLEFLIYFQGNSAPDKSGLPSDRFSAERTGGSVSTLTIQRTQQEDSAVYLCASSLGGTSGWETQYFGPGTRLLVL.

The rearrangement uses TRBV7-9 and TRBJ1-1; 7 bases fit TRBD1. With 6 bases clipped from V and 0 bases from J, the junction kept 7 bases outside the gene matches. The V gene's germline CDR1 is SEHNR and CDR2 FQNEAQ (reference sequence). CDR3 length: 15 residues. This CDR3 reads CASRERTGMNTEAFF. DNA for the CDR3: TGTGCCAGCAGGGAAAGGACAGGAATGAACACTGAAGCTTTCTTT.

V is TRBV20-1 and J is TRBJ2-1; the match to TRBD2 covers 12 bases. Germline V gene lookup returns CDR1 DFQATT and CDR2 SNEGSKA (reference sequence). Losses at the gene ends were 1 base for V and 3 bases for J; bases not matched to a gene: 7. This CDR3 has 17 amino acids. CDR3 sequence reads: CSARGLAGAKIYNEQFF. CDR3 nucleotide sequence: TGCAGTGCTAGAGGACTAGCGGGAGCGAAAATCTACAATGAGCAGTTCTTC.

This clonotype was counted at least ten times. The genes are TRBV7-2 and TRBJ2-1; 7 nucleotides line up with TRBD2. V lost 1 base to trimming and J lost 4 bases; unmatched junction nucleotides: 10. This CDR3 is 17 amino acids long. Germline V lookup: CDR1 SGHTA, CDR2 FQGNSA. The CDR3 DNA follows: TGTGCCAGCAGCTTAGACCCCCCGGGACTAACTTACAATGAGCAGTTCTTC. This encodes CASSLDPPGLTYNEQFF. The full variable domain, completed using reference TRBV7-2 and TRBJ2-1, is GAGVSQSPSNKVTEKGKDVELRCDPISGHTALYWYRQSLGQGLEFLIYFQGNSAPDKSGLPSDRFSAERTGGSVSTLTIQRTQQEDSAVYLCASSLDPPGLTYNEQFFGPGTRLTVL.

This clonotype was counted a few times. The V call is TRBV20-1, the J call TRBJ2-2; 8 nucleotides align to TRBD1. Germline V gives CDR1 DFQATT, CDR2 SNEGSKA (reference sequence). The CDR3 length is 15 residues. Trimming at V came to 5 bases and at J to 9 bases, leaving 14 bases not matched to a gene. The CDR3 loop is CSAYRDRPPPRELFF. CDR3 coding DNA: TGCAGTGCTTACCGGGACAGGCCCCCCCCGCGGGAGCTGTTTTTT.

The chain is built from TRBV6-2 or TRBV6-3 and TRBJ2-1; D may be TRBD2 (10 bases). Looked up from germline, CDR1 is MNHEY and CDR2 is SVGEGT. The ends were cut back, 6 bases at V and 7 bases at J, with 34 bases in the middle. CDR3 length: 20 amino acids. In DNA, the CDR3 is TGTGCCAGCAGCTACAGCCGGACAGGGGCTAGCGGGAGTGAGTTTAATGAGCAGTTCTTC. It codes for CASSYSRTGASGSEFNEQFF.

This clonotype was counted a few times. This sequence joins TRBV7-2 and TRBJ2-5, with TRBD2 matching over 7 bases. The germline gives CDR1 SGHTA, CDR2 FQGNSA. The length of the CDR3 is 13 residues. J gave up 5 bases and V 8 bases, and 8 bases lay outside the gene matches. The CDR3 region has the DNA TGTGCCAGCGGGCGCGGGAGCTGGGAGACCCAGTACTTC. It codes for CASGRGSWETQYF.

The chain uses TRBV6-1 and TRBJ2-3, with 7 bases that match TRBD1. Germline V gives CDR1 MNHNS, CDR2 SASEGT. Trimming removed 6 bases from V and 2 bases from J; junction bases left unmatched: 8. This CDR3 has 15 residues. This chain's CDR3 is CASSAQGSVTDTQYF. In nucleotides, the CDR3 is TGTGCCAGCAGCGCACAGGGGTCAGTCACAGATACGCAGTATTTT.

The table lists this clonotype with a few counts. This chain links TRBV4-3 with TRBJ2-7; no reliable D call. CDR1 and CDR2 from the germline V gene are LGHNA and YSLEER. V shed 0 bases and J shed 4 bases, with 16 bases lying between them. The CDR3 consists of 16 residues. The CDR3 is CASSQDLDSLGYEQYF. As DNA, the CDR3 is TGCGCCAGCAGCCAAGATCTGGATTCTCTGGGATACGAGCAGTACTTC.

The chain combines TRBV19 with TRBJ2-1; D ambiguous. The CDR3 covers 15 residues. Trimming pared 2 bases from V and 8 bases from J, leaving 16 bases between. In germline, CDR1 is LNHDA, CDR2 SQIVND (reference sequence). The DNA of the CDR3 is TGTGCCAGTAGTATAAATTTCGCCCAGGCCCATGAGCAGTTCTTC. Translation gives CASSINFAQAHEQFF.

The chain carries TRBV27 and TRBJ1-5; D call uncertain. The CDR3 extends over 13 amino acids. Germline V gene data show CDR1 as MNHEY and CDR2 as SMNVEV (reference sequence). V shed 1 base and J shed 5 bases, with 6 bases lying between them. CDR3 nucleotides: TGTGCCAGCAGTTTATACGGGGATCAGCCCCAGCATTTT. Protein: CASSLYGDQPQHF.

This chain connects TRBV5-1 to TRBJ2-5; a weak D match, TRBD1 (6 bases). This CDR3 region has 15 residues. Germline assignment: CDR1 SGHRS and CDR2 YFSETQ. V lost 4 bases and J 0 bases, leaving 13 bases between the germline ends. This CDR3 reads CASSKTGKYQETQYF. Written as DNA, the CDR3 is TGCGCCAGCAGCAAGACAGGAAAGTACCAAGAGACCCAGTACTTC.

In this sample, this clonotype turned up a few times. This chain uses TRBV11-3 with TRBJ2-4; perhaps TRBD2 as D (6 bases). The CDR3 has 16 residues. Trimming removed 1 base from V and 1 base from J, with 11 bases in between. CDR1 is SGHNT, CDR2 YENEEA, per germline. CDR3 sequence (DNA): TGTGCCAGCAGCTTAGTGGCGGGATGGGCCAAAAACATTCAGTACTTC. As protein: CASSLVAGWAKNIQYF.

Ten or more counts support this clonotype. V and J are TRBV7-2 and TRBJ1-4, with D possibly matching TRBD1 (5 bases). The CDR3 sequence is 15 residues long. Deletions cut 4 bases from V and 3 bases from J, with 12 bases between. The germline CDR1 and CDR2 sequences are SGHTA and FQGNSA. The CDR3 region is CASSYSWGANEKLFF. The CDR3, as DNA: TGTGCCAGCAGCTACTCTTGGGGGGCTAATGAAAAACTGTTTTTT. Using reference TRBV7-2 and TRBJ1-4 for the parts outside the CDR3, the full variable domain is GAGVSQSPSNKVTEKGKDVELRCDPISGHTALYWYRQSLGQGLEFLIYFQGNSAPDKSGLPSDRFSAERTGGSVSTLTIQRTQQEDSAVYLCASSYSWGANEKLFFGSGTQLSVL.

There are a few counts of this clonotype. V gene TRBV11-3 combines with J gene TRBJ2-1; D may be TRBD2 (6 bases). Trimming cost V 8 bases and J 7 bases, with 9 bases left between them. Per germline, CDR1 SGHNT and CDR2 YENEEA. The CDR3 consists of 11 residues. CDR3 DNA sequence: TGTGCCAGCGGTCGGGGGAATGAGCAGTTCTTC. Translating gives CASGRGNEQFF.

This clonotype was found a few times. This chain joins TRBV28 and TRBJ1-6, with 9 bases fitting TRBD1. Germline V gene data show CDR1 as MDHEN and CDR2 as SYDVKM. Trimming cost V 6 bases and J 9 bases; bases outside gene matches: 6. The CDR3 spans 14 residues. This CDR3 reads CASSSGQGTSPLHF. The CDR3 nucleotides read TGTGCCAGCAGCTCCGGACAGGGGACTTCACCCCTCCACTTT.

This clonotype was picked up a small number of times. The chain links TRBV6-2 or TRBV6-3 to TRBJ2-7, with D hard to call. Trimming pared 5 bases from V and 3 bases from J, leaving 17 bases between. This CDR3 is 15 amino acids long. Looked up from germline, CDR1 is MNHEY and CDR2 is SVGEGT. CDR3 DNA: TGTGCCAGCAGTCCCGGTAGTCTACCAGACTACGAGCAGTACTTC. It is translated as CASSPGSLPDYEQYF.

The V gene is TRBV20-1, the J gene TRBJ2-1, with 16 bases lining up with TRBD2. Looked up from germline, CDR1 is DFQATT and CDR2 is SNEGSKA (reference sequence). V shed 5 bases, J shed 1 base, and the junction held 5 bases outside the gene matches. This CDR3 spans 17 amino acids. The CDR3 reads CSARGTSGRDSYNEQFF. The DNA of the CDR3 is TGCAGTGCTCGTGGGACTAGCGGGAGGGATTCCTACAATGAGCAGTTCTTC.

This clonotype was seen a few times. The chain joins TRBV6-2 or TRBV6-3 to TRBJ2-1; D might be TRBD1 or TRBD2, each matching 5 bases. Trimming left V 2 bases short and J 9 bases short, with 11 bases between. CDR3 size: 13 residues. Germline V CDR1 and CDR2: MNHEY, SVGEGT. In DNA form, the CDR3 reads TGTGCCAGCAGTTACGGGGGATTTGGTGAGCAGTTCTTC. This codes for CASSYGGFGEQFF.

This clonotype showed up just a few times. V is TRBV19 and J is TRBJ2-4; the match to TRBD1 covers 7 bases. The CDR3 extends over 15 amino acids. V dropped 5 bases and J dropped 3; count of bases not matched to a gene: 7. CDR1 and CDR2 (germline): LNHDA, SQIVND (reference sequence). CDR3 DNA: TGTGCCAGTAGTTACGCCGGACAGGTCAAAAACATTCAGTACTTC. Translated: CASSYAGQVKNIQYF.

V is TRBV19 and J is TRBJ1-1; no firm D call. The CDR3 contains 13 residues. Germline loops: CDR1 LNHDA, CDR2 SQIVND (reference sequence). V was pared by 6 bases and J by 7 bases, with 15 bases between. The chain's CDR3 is CASSISRPGEAFF. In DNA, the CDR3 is TGTGCCAGTAGCATTTCCCGCCCAGGTGAAGCTTTCTTT.

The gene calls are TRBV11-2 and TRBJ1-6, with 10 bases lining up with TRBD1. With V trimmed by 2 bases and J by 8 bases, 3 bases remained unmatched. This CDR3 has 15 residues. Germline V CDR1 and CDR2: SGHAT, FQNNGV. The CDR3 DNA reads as TGTGCCAGCAGCTTATTCGGGACAGGGGATTCACCCCTCCACTTT. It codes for CASSLFGTGDSPLHF.